The 7 T cell receptor beta chains below were found in one sample sequenced in a study of blood T cells in healthy people across ages. PCR was performed a second time for about 7 to 12 cycles using a sample-barcoded 5' primer and a J-beta primer mix. MiXCR was run by TCRdb on the 5' RACE reads, yielding one entry per CDR3 protein. This table holds around 1,800,000 distinct CDR3 sequences, roughly 43% found once. Sequencing was carried out using blood. These receptors all come from a human donor in good health.

The V gene is TRBV24-1, the J gene TRBJ2-5; weak D call: TRBD1 (6 bases). V lost 7 bases to trimming and J lost 5 bases, with 13 bases between them. Germline V lookup: CDR1 KGHDR, CDR2 SFDVKD. The CDR3 is made up of 13 amino acids. This CDR3 reads CATRQGPIETQYF. The CDR3, as DNA: TGTGCCACCAGACAGGGCCCGATTGAGACCCAGTACTTC.

V is TRBV7-3 and J is TRBJ2-1; TRBD2 matches at 13 bases. V lost 5 bases to trimming and J lost 9 bases; unmatched junction nucleotides: 7. The CDR3 has 15 residues. Looked up from germline, CDR1 is SGHTA and CDR2 is FQGTGA. The CDR3 nucleotides are TGTGCCAGCAGCATCACTAGCGGGGGGGCCGGTGAGCAGTTCTTC. It codes for CASSITSGGAGEQFF.

This rearrangement joins TRBV6-6 to TRBJ2-5; perhaps TRBD1 as D (5 bases). V dropped 2 bases and J dropped 0 bases, with 7 bases sitting between them. Looked up from germline, CDR1 is MNHNY and CDR2 is SVGAGI (reference sequence). This CDR3 is built from 14 residues. CDR3 residues: CASSYRQNQETQYF. The DNA of the CDR3 is TGTGCCAGCAGTTACAGACAGAACCAAGAGACCCAGTACTTC.

V gene TRBV6-5 combines with J gene TRBJ2-7; tentatively, D is TRBD1 (5 bases). Between the trimmed V and J ends, which lost 2 bases and 3 bases, there was a span of 11 bases. Germline V gene lookup returns CDR1 MNHEY and CDR2 SVGAGI. This CDR3 has 14 residues. CDR3 sequence reads: CASSYGGAFYEQYF. The CDR3 region has the DNA TGTGCCAGCAGTTACGGTGGGGCCTTCTACGAGCAGTACTTC.

V gene TRBV20-1 combines with J gene TRBJ1-1; 10 bases line up with TRBD1. The V and J ends lost 6 bases and 0 bases, in that order; junction bases with no gene match: 4. The CDR3 sequence is 14 residues long. The germline CDR1 and CDR2 sequences are DFQATT and SNEGSKA (reference sequence). CDR3 DNA: TGCAGTGCCTTGGACAGGGGGATGAACACTGAAGCTTTCTTT. Translating gives CSALDRGMNTEAFF.

The chain couples TRBV29-1 to TRBJ2-1, with D possibly being TRBD1 (5 bases). With the DNA end fitting TRBJ2-7 better, the J assignment may be wrong. CDR1 and CDR2 from the germline V gene are SQVTM and ANQGSEA. The CDR3 loop spans 11 amino acids. In DNA, the CDR3 is TGCAGCGTGTTAAGAGCAGGGGAGCAGTACTTC. This translates into CSVLRAGEQYF.

This clonotype was observed a few times. V gene TRBV25-1 combines with J gene TRBJ2-1, with 7 bases matching TRBD1. Germline-derived CDR1 and CDR2 are MGHDK and SYGVNS. The V and J ends lost 0 bases and 5 bases, in that order; junction bases with no gene match: 4. The CDR3 length is 15 residues. The CDR3 protein is CASSEYMGTDNEQFF. The CDR3, as DNA: TGTGCCAGCAGTGAATATATGGGGACAGACAATGAGCAGTTCTTC. Filled out from reference TRBV25-1 and TRBJ2-1, the complete variable domain reads EADIYQTPRYLVIGTGKKITLECSQTMGHDKMYWYQQDPGMELHLIHYSYGVNSTEKGDLSSESTVSRIRTEHFPLTLESARPSHTSQYLCASSEYMGTDNEQFFGPGTRLTVL.